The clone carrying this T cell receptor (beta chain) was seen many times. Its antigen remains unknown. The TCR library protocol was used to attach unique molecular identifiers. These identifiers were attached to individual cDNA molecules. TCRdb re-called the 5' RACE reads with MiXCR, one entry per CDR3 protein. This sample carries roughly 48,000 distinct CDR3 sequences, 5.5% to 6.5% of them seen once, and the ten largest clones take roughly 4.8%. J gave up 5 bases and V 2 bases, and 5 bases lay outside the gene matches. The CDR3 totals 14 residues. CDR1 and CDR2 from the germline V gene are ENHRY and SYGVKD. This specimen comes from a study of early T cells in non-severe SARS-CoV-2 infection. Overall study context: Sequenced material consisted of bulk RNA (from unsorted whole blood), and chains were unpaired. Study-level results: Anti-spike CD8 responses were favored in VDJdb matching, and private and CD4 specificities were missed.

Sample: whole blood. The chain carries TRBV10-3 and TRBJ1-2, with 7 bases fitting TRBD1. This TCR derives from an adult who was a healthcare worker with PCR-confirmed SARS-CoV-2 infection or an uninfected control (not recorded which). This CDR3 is CAISEPAQGYGYTF. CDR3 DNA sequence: TGTGCCATCAGTGAGCCGGCACAGGGGTATGGCTACACCTTC.